This T cell receptor (beta chain) is drawn from a study of T cells after yellow fever vaccination. This CDR3 comprises 13 residues. The V and J ends lost 5 bases and 8 bases respectively, with 15 bases between them. CDR1 is MDHEN, CDR2 SYDVKM, per germline. TCRdb recomputed calls from the 5' RACE reads with MiXCR, one row per CDR3 protein. The sample holds around 320,000 distinct CDR3 sequences, about 10% seen once. This clonotype was seen more than once but under ten times. The V gene is TRBV28, the J gene TRBJ1-2, with TRBD1 as a possible D gene (6 bases). The sequencing used CD4+ T cells sorted from PBMCs, collected 45 days after the yellow fever booster vaccination. The receptor's source is a man between 18 and 35 years old who received the YFV17D yellow fever vaccine. The CDR3 region is CASSGQSRSGYTF. CDR3 nucleotide sequence: TGTGCCAGCAGTGGACAGTCAAGAAGCGGCTACACCTTC.